The source of this T cell receptor (beta chain) is a study of human T cells and chemical hapten exposure. Study-wide context: Slight volume differences across pooled libraries mainly accounted for varying per-sample TCR yields.

General study points: After DPC sensitization, TCRs above 1 in 1000 frequency showed no change.

At least ten counts were recorded for this clonotype. The antigen is not known. Library preparation tagged each individual cDNA molecule with a unique molecular identifier. As processed by the authors: Counting gave a median of about 89,000 TCRs per sample, with values ranging from about 23,224 to 690,600. MiXCR was run by TCRdb on the reads, yielding one entry per CDR3 protein. TCRdb, not the original authors, processed these V and J calls. Of about 120,000 distinct CDR3 sequences detected, less than 10% appear once; the ten largest clones hold around 1.5%. Unfractionated whole blood was the source of the extracted total RNA. The CDR3 loop spans 16 amino acids. Germline CDR1 reads SGHDN; CDR2 reads FVKESK. Trimming at V came to 5 bases and at J to 1 base, leaving 6 bases not matched to a gene.

The sequenced material came from whole blood. The rearrangement uses TRBV14 and TRBJ2-2; TRBD2 matches 8 bases. This clonotype was obtained from a human donor in good health. Some clones in this sample may be carry-over from other donors' samples. CDR3 protein: CASSEISGRNTGELFF. For the CDR3, the DNA is TGTGCCAGCAGCGAGATCAGCGGGAGGAACACCGGGGAGCTGTTTTTT.